This T cell receptor (beta chain) was identified in a study of shared clonotypes between healthy human individuals. With 5 bases removed from V and 7 bases from J, the gap between germline ends came to 11 bases. The CDR3 is 13 residues long. The V gene's germline CDR1 is KGHSH and CDR2 LQKENI. Only in-frame clones appear in the TCRdb table, and some are missing; sequencing was by immunoSEQ multiplex PCR. The table includes about 560,000 clones, around 76% detected once. This chain joins TRBV18 and TRBJ1-4; tentatively, D is TRBD1 (5 bases). The sequence came from a woman aged 40 to 50 in good health. Some clones in this sample may be carry-over from other donors' samples. The specimen sequenced was PBMCs. CDR3 protein: CASSKLTVEKLFF. CDR3 bases: TGTGCCAGCTCAAAATTGACAGTTGAAAAACTGTTTTTT.